Listed here are 16 T cell receptor beta chains from one sample, sequenced in a study of T cell changes during pregnancy in multiple sclerosis. Some clones are missing from TCRdb's copy, which holds only in-frame ones; the method was immunoSEQ multiplex PCR. The sample holds tens of thousands of clones, 90% to 95% seen once. The specimen comprised CD4+ T cells from peripheral blood mononuclear cells, sampled in the second trimester of pregnancy. The receptors derive from a female donor in good health, enrolled as a control in a pregnancy study.

This clone occurred once. At one end the junction does not follow the germline gene, possibly because of a read error. V is TRBV5-5 and J is TRBJ1-2; maybe TRBD1 (6 bases). The CDR3 covers 12 residues. CDR1 and CDR2 from the germline V gene are SGHKS and YYEKEE (reference sequence). The CDR3 loop is CASSPNLSGAHF. In DNA form, the CDR3 reads TGTGCCAGCAGCCCAAACCTTTCAGGGGCCCACTTC. The whole variable domain, filled in from reference TRBV5-5 and TRBJ1-2, reads DAGVTQSPTHLIKTRGQQVTLRCSPISGHKSVSWYQQVLGQGPQFIFQYYEKEERGRGNFPDRFSARQFPNYSSELNVNALLLGDSALYLCASSPNLSGAHFGSGTRLTVV.

This sequence joins TRBV7-3 and TRBJ1-1; TRBD1 agrees at 7 bases. From germline, CDR1 is SGHTA and CDR2 FQGTGA. The CDR3 loop spans 14 amino acids. V shed 5 bases, J shed 3 bases, and the junction held 6 bases outside the gene matches. CDR3: CASSPGTAYTEAFF. For the CDR3, the DNA is TGTGCCAGCAGCCCCGGGACAGCTTACACTGAAGCTTTCTTT. Complete variable domain (other parts from reference TRBV7-3 and TRBJ1-1): GAGVSQTPSNKVTEKGKYVELRCDPISGHTALYWYRQSLGQGPEFLIYFQGTGAADDSGLPNDRFFAVRPEGSVSTLKIQRTERGDSAVYLCASSPGTAYTEAFFGQGTRLTVV.

This clone showed up just once. This chain joins TRBV14 and TRBJ1-1, with no clear D. The V end was cut by 4 bases, the J end by 1 base, with 16 bases between. In germline, CDR1 is SGHDN, CDR2 FVKESK. The CDR3 runs 16 residues. The CDR3 bases are TGTGCCAGCAGCCCCAAGAGACCGACGGGGAACACTGAAGCTTTCTTT. This gives the protein CASSPKRPTGNTEAFF.

This clone has a single count. The V and J genes are TRBV19 and TRBJ1-2, with 7 bases matching TRBD1. The germline CDR1 and CDR2 sequences are LNHDA and SQIVND (reference sequence). With V trimmed by 5 bases and J by 6 bases, 6 bases remained unmatched. The CDR3 runs to 13 residues. Here the CDR3 reads CASSPDRVNGYTF. CDR3 DNA: TGTGCCAGTAGTCCAGACAGGGTAAATGGCTACACCTTC.

Comments on this clone: An end of the junction does not agree with germline; a read error may underlie this. This chain's CDR3 is CASSPDRGHEQYF. The CDR3 DNA reads as TGTGCTAGCAGCCCAGACAGGGGCCACGAGCAGTACTTC. The V gene is TRBV7-7, the J gene TRBJ2-7; TRBD1 matches at 8 bases. Per germline, CDR1 SSHAT and CDR2 FNYEAQ (reference sequence). The CDR3 sequence is 13 residues long.

This chain joins TRBV7-6 and TRBJ2-3, with D possibly being TRBD2 (6 bases). CDR3 length: 12 amino acids. V gave up 7 bases and J gave up 2 bases, with 7 bases separating them. Germline CDR1 reads SGHVS; CDR2 reads FNYEAQ. In DNA form, the CDR3 reads TGTGCCAGCACGGGAGACACAGATACGCAGTATTTT. Translating it yields CASTGDTDTQYF.

J is TRBJ2-5 and V is TRBV18; 7 bases are shared with TRBD1. The CDR3 totals 14 residues. In germline, CDR1 is KGHSH, CDR2 LQKENI. V trimming: 5 bases; J trimming: 1 base; junction bases outside the gene matches: 4. CDR3 coding DNA: TGTGCCAGCTCAAAAAACAGGGGCCAAGAGACCCAGTACTTC. This codes for CASSKNRGQETQYF.

V gene TRBV7-9 combines with J gene TRBJ1-2, with 8 nucleotides matching TRBD1. V lost 5 bases to trimming and J lost 0 bases; unmatched junction nucleotides: 5. Germline-derived CDR1 and CDR2 are SEHNR and FQNEAQ (reference sequence). The CDR3 is made up of 15 amino acids. CDR3 coding DNA: TGTGCCAGCAGCCTCGGGACAGGTCCTAACTATGGCTACACCTTC. This translates into CASSLGTGPNYGYTF. The variable domain in full, with the rest retrieved from reference TRBV7-9 and TRBJ1-2, is DTGVSQNPRHKITKRGQNVTFRCDPISEHNRLYWYRQTLGQGPEFLTYFQNEAQLEKSRLLSDRFSAERPKGSFSTLEIQRTEQGDSAMYLCASSLGTGPNYGYTFGSGTRLTVV.

This sequence joins TRBV5-4 and TRBJ2-2; tentatively, D is TRBD1 (6 bases). The V gene lost 5 bases and the J gene lost 1 base, with 9 bases spanning the gap. The V gene's germline CDR1 is SGHNT and CDR2 YYREEE (reference sequence). The CDR3 totals 14 residues. The CDR3 is CASRDSQNTGELFF. In DNA, the CDR3 is TGTGCCAGCAGGGACAGCCAGAACACCGGGGAGCTGTTTTTT. Using reference TRBV5-4 and TRBJ2-2 for the parts outside the CDR3, the full variable domain is ETGVTQSPTHLIKTRGQQVTLRCSSQSGHNTVSWYQQALGQGPQFIFQYYREEENGRGNFPPRFSGLQFPNYSSELNVNALELDDSALYLCASRDSQNTGELFFGEGSRLTVL.

The V gene is TRBV30, the J gene TRBJ2-7, with 9 bases aligning to TRBD2. Trimming removed 4 bases from V and 0 bases from J; junction bases left unmatched: 4. CDR3 size: 14 residues. CDR1 is GTSNPN and CDR2 is SVGIG in the germline V gene (reference sequence). CDR3 DNA sequence: TGTGCCTGGATGGTAGCGGGGGCCTCCTACGAGCAGTACTTC. As protein: CAWMVAGASYEQYF.

Worth noting for this clone: A read error may account for a junction end that differs from germline. This chain connects TRBV20-1 to TRBJ1-1; D unclear. The CDR3 sequence is 8 residues long. Germline V gene lookup returns CDR1 DFQATT and CDR2 SNEGSKA (reference sequence). The CDR3 is CSARGLLF. As DNA, the CDR3 is TGCAGTGCTAGAGGGCTTTTATTT.

The chain carries TRBV7-2 and TRBJ2-1; 8 bases fit TRBD2. With 2 bases clipped from V and 7 bases from J, the junction kept 10 bases outside the gene matches. This CDR3 is 16 amino acids long. Germline loops: CDR1 SGHTA, CDR2 FQGNSA. The CDR3 sequence: CASSLYFAGGGNEQFF. The CDR3 DNA is TGTGCCAGCAGCTTATATTTTGCGGGGGGAGGTAATGAGCAGTTCTTC. Based on the CDR3 plus reference TRBV7-2 and TRBJ2-1, the full variable domain is GAGVSQSPSNKVTEKGKDVELRCDPISGHTALYWYRQSLGQGLEFLIYFQGNSAPDKSGLPSDRFSAERTGGSVSTLTIQRTQQEDSAVYLCASSLYFAGGGNEQFFGPGTRLTVL.

The chain joins TRBV9 to TRBJ1-2; D remains ambiguous. Trimming removed 4 bases at V and 8 bases at J, with 18 bases between. The V gene's germline CDR1 is SGDLS and CDR2 YYNGEE. The CDR3 length is 14 residues. In DNA form, the CDR3 reads TGTGCCAGCAGCACTCTGCCGGGATCGGGCGGCTACACCTTC. Protein sequence: CASSTLPGSGGYTF. The full variable domain, with the rest looked up from reference TRBV9 and TRBJ1-2, is DSGVTQTPKHLITATGQRVTLRCSPRSGDLSVYWYQQSLDQGLQFLIQYYNGEERAKGNILERFSAQQFPDLHSELNLSSLELGDSALYFCASSTLPGSGGYTFGSGTRLTVV.

This clone occurred a few times. CDR3 region: CASSSGTVANYGYTF. The CDR3 coding sequence is TGTGCCAGCAGCTCTGGGACAGTCGCAAACTATGGCTACACCTTC. The chain joins TRBV11-1 to TRBJ1-2; 7 nucleotides line up with TRBD1. J was trimmed by 2 bases and V by 4 bases; bases with no gene match: 7. This CDR3 spans 15 amino acids. Germline V CDR1 and CDR2: SGHAT, FQDESV (reference sequence).

This sequence joins TRBV6-4 and TRBJ1-4; perhaps TRBD1 as D (5 bases). The CDR3 is 13 residues long. The V end was cut by 5 bases, the J end by 16 bases, with 20 bases between. Germline CDR1 reads MRHNA; CDR2 reads SNTAGT. The CDR3 here is CASSPSRGLPGFF. Written as DNA, the CDR3 is TGTGCCAGCAGTCCTTCCCGGGGACTCCCCGGGTTTTTT.

This clone was observed a handful of times. The chain uses TRBV19 and TRBJ1-2; TRBD1 is a possible D gene (5 bases). This CDR3 comprises 14 residues. The V and J ends lost 5 bases and 10 bases respectively, with 20 bases between them. The V gene's germline CDR1 is LNHDA and CDR2 SQIVND (reference sequence). CDR3 bases: TGTGCCAGTAGTGTTGGAGGGGATTCGTCCAACTACACCTTC. Protein: CASSVGGDSSNYTF.